These 10 T cell receptor beta chains share one sample of origin, sequenced in a study of CD8 T cells in ankylosing spondylitis. TCRdb processed the 5' RACE reads anew with MiXCR; each CDR3 protein has one entry. There are about 240,000 distinct CDR3 sequences in the sample; 8% to 11% occur only once, and about 2.5% lies in the top ten. Sequenced: blood, either unsorted or a sorted T cell fraction (not recorded which). The receptor set was obtained from a male donor with ankylosing spondylitis or in good health (not recorded which).

Ten or more counts support this clonotype. The chain combines TRBV21-1 with TRBJ2-7. TRBV21-1 is a listed pseudogene. There are 10 residues in the CDR3. CDR3 nucleotide sequence: TGCCTAATTAGCGCCTACGAGCAGTACTTC. It specifies CLISAYEQYF.

In this sample, this clonotype turned up many times. The rearrangement links TRBV5-4 to TRBJ1-1, with D uncertain. Trimming cost V 1 base and J 0 bases, with 10 bases left between them. In germline, CDR1 is SGHNT, CDR2 YYREEE (reference sequence). CDR3 size: 15 residues. The CDR3 DNA reads as TGTGCCAGCAGCTTGCCACAGAACATGAACACTGAAGCTTTCTTT. This translates into CASSLPQNMNTEAFF.

The sample holds many counts of this clonotype. This rearrangement joins TRBV5-1 to TRBJ1-5; D is perhaps TRBD1 (5 bases). Trimming removed 0 bases from V and 0 bases from J, with 7 bases in between. Germline loops: CDR1 SGHRS, CDR2 YFSETQ. CDR3 length equals 15 residues. The CDR3 coding sequence is TGCGCCAGCAGCTTGGCGGGACGTAGCAATCAGCCCCAGCATTTT. This gives the protein CASSLAGRSNQPQHF.

Concerning this clonotype: With a much larger clone just one base away, this may be a read error. V gene TRBV4-2 combines with J gene TRBJ1-2; 10 bases fit TRBD1. The germline gives CDR1 LGHNA, CDR2 YNFKEQ. The CDR3 length is 15 residues. V lost 6 bases and J lost 6; bases outside the gene matches: 10. This chain's CDR3 is CASRQRGQGIDGYTF. DNA for the CDR3: TGTGCCAGCAGACAGAGGGGACAGGGGATAGATGGCTACACCTTC.

In its sample, this clonotype was seen many times. The V gene is TRBV2, the J gene TRBJ1-2; unclear D gene. The ends were cut back, 11 bases at V and 12 bases at J, with 19 bases in the middle. In germline, CDR1 is SNHLY, CDR2 FYNNEI. This CDR3 has 11 residues. The CDR3 nucleotides read TGTGCCCGCTCGGCGGGGTACGAGGACACCTTC. As protein: CARSAGYEDTF.

With regard to this clonotype: At one of its ends the junction is not consistent with the germline gene, which may arise from a read error. The chain links TRBV12-3 or TRBV12-4 to TRBJ2-3; D may be TRBD1 (5 bases). The CDR3 consists of 19 residues. The DNA for the CDR3 is TGTGCCATCAGTTTTTCCCGAACCCCCGACAGCCTTTACACAGATACGCAGTATTTT. Residues: CAISFSRTPDSLYTDTQYF.

This clonotype was seen at least ten times. The V gene is TRBV27, the J gene TRBJ2-1; 7 bases fit TRBD1. The germline gives CDR1 MNHEY, CDR2 SMNVEV (reference sequence). The length of the CDR3 is 15 residues. The V segment lost 3 bases and the J segment 2 bases; nucleotides outside the gene matches: 4. CDR3 nucleotide sequence: TGTGCCAGCAGTTTTTGGGACAGACCCTACAATGAGCAGTTCTTC. Translated, it gives CASSFWDRPYNEQFF.

This clonotype was recorded at least ten times. The V and J genes are TRBV14 and TRBJ1-1; weak D call: TRBD1 (6 bases). This CDR3 has 13 residues. Germline V gene sequence: CDR1 SGHDN, CDR2 FVKESK. V gave up 8 bases and J gave up 4 bases, with 14 bases separating them. CDR3 protein: CASLEYRATEAFF. In nucleotides, the CDR3 is TGTGCCAGCCTTGAATACAGGGCCACTGAAGCTTTCTTT.

This clonotype has a count of ten or more. The chain couples TRBV5-1 to TRBJ2-1; 9 nucleotides agree with TRBD1. CDR1 SGHRS and CDR2 YFSETQ come from the germline V gene. J lost 5 bases, V lost 9 bases, and 9 bases had no gene match. The CDR3 sequence is 14 residues long. DNA of the CDR3: TGCGCCACCTCCAGGACAGGGGCTAACAATGAGCAGTTCTTC. Its protein is CATSRTGANNEQFF.

In its sample, this clonotype was seen a few times. The chain is built from TRBV7-9 and TRBJ2-3; 13 bases are a match to TRBD2. Trimming removed 5 bases from V and 0 bases from J; junction bases left unmatched: 5. The CDR3 has 17 residues. The V gene's germline CDR1 is SEHNR and CDR2 FQNEAQ (reference sequence). The CDR3 DNA follows: TGTGCCAGCAGCACTGGACTAGCGGGGGCTAGCACAGATACGCAGTATTTT. It translates to CASSTGLAGASTDTQYF.